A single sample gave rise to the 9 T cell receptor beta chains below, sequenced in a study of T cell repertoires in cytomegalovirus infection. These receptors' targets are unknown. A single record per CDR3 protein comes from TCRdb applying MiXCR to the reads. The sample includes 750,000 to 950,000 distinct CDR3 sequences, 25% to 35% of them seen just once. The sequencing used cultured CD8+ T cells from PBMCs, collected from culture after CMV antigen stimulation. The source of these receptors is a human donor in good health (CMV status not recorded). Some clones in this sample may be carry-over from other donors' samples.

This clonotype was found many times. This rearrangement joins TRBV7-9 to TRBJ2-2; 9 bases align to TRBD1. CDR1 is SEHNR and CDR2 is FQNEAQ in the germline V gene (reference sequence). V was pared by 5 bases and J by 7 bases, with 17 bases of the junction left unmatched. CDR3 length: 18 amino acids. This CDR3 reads CASSLGQGNVLWFGELFF. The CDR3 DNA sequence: TGTGCCAGCAGCCTCGGACAGGGGAATGTATTGTGGTTCGGGGAGCTGTTTTTT. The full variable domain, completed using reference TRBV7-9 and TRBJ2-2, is DTGVSQNPRHKITKRGQNVTFRCDPISEHNRLYWYRQTLGQGPEFLTYFQNEAQLEKSRLLSDRFSAERPKGSFSTLEIQRTEQGDSAMYLCASSLGQGNVLWFGELFFGEGSRLTVL.

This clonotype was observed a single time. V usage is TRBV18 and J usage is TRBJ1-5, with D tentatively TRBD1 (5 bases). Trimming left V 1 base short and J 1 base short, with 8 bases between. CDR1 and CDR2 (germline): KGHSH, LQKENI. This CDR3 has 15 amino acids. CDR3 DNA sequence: TGTGCCAGCTCACCACGGGGGTTAAGCAATCAGCCCCAGCATTTT. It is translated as CASSPRGLSNQPQHF.

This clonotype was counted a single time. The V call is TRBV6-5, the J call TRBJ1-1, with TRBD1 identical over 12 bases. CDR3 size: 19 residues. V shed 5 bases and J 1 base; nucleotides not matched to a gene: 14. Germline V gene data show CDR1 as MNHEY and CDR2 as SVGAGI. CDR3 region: CASSPTPGTGGFSNTEAFF. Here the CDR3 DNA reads TGTGCCAGCAGTCCTACCCCCGGGACAGGGGGCTTTTCGAACACTGAAGCTTTCTTT.

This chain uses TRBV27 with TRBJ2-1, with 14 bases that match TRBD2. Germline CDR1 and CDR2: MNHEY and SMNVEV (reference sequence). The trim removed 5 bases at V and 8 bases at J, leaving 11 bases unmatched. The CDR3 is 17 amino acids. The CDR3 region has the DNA TGTGCCAGCAGTCCCACACGGACTAGCGGGGGGCAGTATGAGCAGTTCTTC. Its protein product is CASSPTRTSGGQYEQFF.

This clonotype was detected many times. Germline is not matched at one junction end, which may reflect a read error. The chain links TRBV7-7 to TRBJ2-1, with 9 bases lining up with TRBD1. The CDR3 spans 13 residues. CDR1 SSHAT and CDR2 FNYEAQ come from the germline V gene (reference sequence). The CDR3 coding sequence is TGTGCTAGCAGCTTAGGGACAGGGAGTGAGCAGTTCTTC. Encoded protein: CASSLGTGSEQFF.

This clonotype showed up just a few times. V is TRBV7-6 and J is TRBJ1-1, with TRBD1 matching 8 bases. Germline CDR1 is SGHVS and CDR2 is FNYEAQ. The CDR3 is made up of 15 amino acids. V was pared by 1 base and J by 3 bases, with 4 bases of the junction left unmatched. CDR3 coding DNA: TGTGCCAGCAGCTTAGGGACAGGGCAAGACACTGAAGCTTTCTTT. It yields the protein CASSLGTGQDTEAFF.

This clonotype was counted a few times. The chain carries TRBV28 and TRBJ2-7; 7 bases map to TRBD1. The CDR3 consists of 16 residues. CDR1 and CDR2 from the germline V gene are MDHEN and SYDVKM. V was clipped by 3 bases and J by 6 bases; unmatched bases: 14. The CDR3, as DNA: TGTGCCAGCAGTTTTCGGCTTGGGACAGTTCTCGGCGAGCAGTACGTC. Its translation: CASSFRLGTVLGEQYV.

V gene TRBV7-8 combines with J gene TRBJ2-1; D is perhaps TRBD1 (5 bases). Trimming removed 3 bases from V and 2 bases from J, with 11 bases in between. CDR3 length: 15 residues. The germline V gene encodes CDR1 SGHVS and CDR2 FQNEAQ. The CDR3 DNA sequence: TGTGCCAGCAGCTTGCCGGCGACAGCCTACAATGAGCAGTTCTTC. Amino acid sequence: CASSLPATAYNEQFF.

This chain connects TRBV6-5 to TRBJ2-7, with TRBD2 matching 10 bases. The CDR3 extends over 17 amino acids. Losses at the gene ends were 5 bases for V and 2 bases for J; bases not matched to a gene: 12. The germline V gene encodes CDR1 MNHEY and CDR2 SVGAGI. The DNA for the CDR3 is TGTGCCAGCAGTGAAGCTGGCAGCGGGGGGGACCCCTACGAGCAGTACGTC. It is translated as CASSEAGSGGDPYEQYV.